This T cell receptor beta chain emerged from a study of blood T cells in healthy people across ages. This clonotype was observed a handful of times. The antigen remains undetermined. Primers used in a second PCR of roughly 6 to 11 cycles were a sample-barcoded 5' primer and a J-beta primer mix. Paired-end reads containing CDR3 totaled no fewer than 3 million for each sample. TCRdb used MiXCR to reprocess the 5' RACE reads, holding one entry per CDR3 protein. The table has roughly 560,000 distinct CDR3 sequences, under 30% seen once. Study-level results: Considered underestimates were the diversity estimates obtained from one million T cells.

V was pared by 0 bases and J by 1 base, with 13 bases between. In germline, CDR1 is SGHRS, CDR2 YFSETQ. The CDR3 consists of 17 residues. Separately, the same data were catalogued under a study of T cells of mothers and their children.

The chain combines TRBV5-1 with TRBJ2-2, with a possible D match to TRBD1 (5 bases). The receptor was derived from a boy aged 10-17 years in good health. The sequenced material came from blood. The CDR3 spells CASSLGQQVGNTGELFF. CDR3 nucleotides: TGCGCCAGCAGCTTGGGACAACAGGTCGGGAACACCGGGGAGCTGTTTTTT. Variable domain in full (rest from reference TRBV5-1 and TRBJ2-2): KAGVTQTPRYLIKTRGQQVTLSCSPISGHRSVSWYQQTPGQGLQFLFEYFSETQRNKGNFPGRFSGRQFSNSRSEMNVSTLELGDSALYLCASSLGQQVGNTGELFFGEGSRLTVL.